The clone carrying this T cell receptor beta chain has a count of ten or more. What it recognizes is unknown. This CDR3 region has 15 residues. Germline CDR1 and CDR2: SGDLS and YYNGEE. V lost 1 base to trimming and J lost 5 bases; unmatched junction nucleotides: 9. This sample is part of a study of blood T cells in healthy people across ages. General observations from the study: Long-lived donors carried more naive CD4+ cells and greater diversity than aged donors.

Combining a sample-barcoded 5' primer with a J-beta primer mix, a second PCR ran for about 6 to 12 cycles. Each cDNA molecule was tagged by a template-switch adaptor that had 12 random nucleotides. TCRdb itself ran the 5' RACE reads through MiXCR, one entry per CDR3 protein. The profile shows some 1.7 million distinct CDR3 sequences, 28% of them singletons. The source of this sequence is a woman under 40 in good health. The gene calls are TRBV9 and TRBJ2-7; 7 bases fit TRBD2. The sequenced sample was blood. CDR3 loop: CASSVSGTAADEQYF. The CDR3, as DNA: TGTGCCAGCAGCGTAAGCGGGACCGCTGCCGACGAGCAGTACTTC.